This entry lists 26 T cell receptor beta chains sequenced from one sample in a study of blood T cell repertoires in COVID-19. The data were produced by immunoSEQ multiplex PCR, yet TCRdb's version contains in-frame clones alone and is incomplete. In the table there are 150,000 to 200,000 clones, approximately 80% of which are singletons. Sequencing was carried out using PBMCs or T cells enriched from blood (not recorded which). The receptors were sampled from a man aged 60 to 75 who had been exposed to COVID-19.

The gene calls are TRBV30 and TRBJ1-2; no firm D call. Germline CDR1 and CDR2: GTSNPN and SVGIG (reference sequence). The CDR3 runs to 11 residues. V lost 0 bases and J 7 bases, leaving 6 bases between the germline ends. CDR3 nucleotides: TGTGCCTGGAGTGTATTCGGTGGCTACACCTTC. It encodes CAWSVFGGYTF.

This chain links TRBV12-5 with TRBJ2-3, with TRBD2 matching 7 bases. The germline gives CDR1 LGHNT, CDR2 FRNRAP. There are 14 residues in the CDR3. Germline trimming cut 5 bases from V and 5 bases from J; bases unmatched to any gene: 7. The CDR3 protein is CASGLGGTQDTQYF. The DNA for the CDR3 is TGTGCTAGTGGTCTCGGGGGGACTCAAGATACGCAGTATTTT. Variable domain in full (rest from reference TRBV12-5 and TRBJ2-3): DARVTQTPRHKVTEMGQEVTMRCQPILGHNTVFWYRQTMMQGLELLAYFRNRAPLDDSGMPKDRFSAEMPDATLATLKIQPSEPRDSAVYFCASGLGGTQDTQYFGPGTRLTVL.

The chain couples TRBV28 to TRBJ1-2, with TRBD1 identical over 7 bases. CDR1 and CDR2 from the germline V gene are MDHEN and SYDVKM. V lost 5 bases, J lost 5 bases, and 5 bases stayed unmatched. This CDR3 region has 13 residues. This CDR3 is CASSPDRVYGYTF. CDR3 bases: TGTGCCAGCAGTCCAGACAGGGTGTATGGCTACACCTTC.

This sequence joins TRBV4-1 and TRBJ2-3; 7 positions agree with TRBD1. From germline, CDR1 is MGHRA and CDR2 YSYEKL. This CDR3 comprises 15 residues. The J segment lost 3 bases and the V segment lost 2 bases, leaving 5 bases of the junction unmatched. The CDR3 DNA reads TGCGCCAGCAGCCAAAATAACAGGGGTACAGATACGCAGTATTTT. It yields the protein CASSQNNRGTDTQYF.

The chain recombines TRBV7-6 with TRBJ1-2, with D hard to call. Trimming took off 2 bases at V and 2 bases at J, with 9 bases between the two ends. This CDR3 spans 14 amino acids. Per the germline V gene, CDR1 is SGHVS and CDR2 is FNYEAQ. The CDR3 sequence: CASSLSAGNYGYTF. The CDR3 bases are TGTGCCAGCAGCTTATCAGCAGGAAACTATGGCTACACCTTC.

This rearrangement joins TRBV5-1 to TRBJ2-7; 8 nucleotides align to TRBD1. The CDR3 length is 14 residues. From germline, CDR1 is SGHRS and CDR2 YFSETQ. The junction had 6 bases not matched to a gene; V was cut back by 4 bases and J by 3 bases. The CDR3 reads CASSRGQEYYEQYF. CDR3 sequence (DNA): TGCGCCAGCAGCAGGGGACAGGAGTACTACGAGCAGTACTTC. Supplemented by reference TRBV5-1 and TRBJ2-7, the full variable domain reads KAGVTQTPRYLIKTRGQQVTLSCSPISGHRSVSWYQQTPGQGLQFLFEYFSETQRNKGNFPGRFSGRQFSNSRSEMNVSTLELGDSALYLCASSRGQEYYEQYFGPGTRLTVT.

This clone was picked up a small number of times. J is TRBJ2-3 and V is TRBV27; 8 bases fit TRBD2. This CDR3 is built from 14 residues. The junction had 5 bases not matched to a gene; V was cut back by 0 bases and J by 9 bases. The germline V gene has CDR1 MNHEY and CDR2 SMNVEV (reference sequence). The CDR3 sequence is CASSLSPGGGTQYF. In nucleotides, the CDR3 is TGTGCCAGCAGTTTATCTCCGGGGGGGGGAACGCAGTATTTT.

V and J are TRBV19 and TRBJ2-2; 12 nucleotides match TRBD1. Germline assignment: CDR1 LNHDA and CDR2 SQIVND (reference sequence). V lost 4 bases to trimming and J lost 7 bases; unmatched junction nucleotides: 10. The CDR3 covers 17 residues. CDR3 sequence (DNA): TGTGCCAGTAGTAGGACCCGGGACAGGGGGCTTGGCGGGGAGCTGTTTTTT. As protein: CASSRTRDRGLGGELFF. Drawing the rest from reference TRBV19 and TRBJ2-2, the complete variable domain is DGGITQSPKYLFRKEGQNVTLSCEQNLNHDAMYWYRQDPGQGLRLIYYSQIVNDFQKGDIAEGYSVSREKKESFPLTVTSAQKNPTAFYLCASSRTRDRGLGGELFFGEGSRLTVL.

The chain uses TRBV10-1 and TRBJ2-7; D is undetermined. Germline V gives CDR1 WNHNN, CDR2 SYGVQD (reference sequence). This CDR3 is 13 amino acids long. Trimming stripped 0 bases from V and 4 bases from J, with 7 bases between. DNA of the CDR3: TGCGCCAGCAGTGAGTCAAGCCGGTACGAGCAGTACTTC. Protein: CASSESSRYEQYF.

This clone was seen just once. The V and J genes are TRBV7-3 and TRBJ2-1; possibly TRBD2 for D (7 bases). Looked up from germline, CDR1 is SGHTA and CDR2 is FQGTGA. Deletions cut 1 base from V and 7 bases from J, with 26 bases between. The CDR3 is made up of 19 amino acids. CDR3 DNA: TGTGCCAGCAGCTTAATGGGGGCAGCGGGACCCGTTCTGAGTAATGAGCAGTTCTTC. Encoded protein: CASSLMGAAGPVLSNEQFF.

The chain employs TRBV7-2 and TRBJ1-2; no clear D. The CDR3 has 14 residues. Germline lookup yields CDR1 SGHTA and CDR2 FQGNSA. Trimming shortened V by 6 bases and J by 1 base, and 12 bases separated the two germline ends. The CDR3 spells CASSPRVFNYGYTF. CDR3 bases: TGTGCCAGCAGTCCCCGGGTCTTTAACTATGGCTACACCTTC.

CDR3 DNA: TGTGCCTGGAGTAGAGCCCCCCCACGCAGGGGGCTAGGGCAGCCCCAGCATTTT. This gives the protein CAWSRAPPRRGLGQPQHF. This chain joins TRBV30 and TRBJ1-5, with 8 nucleotides matching TRBD1. The J segment lost 7 bases and the V segment lost 2 bases, leaving 19 bases of the junction unmatched. Per germline, CDR1 GTSNPN and CDR2 SVGIG (reference sequence). The CDR3 totals 18 residues.

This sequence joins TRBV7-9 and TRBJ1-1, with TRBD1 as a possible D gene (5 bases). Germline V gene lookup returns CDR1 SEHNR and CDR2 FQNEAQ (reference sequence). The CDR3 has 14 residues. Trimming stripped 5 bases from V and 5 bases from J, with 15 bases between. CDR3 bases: TGTGCCAGCAGCCGTGGGGGGGATAGGACTGAAGCTTTCTTT. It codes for CASSRGGDRTEAFF.

The CDR3 DNA sequence: TGTGCCAGCAGCCCCAGGGCGGGGACCTCCTACAATGAGCAGTTCTTC. Protein product: CASSPRAGTSYNEQFF. This chain joins TRBV7-9 and TRBJ2-1; maybe TRBD2 (6 bases). Germline CDR1 SEHNR, CDR2 FQNEAQ (reference sequence). The CDR3 runs to 16 residues. V gave up 5 bases and J gave up 0 bases, with 14 bases separating them.

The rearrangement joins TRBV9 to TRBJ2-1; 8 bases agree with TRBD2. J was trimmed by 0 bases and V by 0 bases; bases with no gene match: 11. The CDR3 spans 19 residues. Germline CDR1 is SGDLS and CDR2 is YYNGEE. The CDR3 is CASSVATGLGSSSYNEQFF. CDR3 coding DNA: TGTGCCAGCAGCGTAGCTACGGGACTAGGAAGTAGCTCCTACAATGAGCAGTTCTTC.

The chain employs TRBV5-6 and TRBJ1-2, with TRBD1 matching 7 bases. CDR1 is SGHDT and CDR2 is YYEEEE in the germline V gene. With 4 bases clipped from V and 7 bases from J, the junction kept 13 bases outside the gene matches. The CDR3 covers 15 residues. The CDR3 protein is CASSPGQALEGGYTF. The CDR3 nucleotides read TGTGCCAGCAGCCCAGGACAGGCCCTTGAGGGTGGCTACACCTTC.

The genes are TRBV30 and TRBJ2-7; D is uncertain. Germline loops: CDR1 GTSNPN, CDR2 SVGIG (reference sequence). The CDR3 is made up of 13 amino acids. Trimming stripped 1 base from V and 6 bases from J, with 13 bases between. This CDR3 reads CAWSALGSSEQYF. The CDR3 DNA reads TGTGCCTGGAGTGCTCTGGGTTCTAGCGAGCAGTACTTC.

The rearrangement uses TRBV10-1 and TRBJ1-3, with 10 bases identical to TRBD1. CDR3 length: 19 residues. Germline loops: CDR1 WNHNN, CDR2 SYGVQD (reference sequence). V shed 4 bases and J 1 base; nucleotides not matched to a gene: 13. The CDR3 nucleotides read TGCGCCAGCAGTGGCCGTGGGGACAGGGGTCTATTGTCTGGAAACACCATATATTTT. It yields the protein CASSGRGDRGLLSGNTIYF.

The CDR3: CASSLGGYGNQPQHF. In DNA, the CDR3 is TGTGCCAGCAGCTTAGGAGGGTATGGCAATCAGCCCCAGCATTTT. This chain links TRBV7-2 with TRBJ1-5; D call uncertain. Germline V gene data show CDR1 as SGHTA and CDR2 as FQGNSA. This CDR3 comprises 15 residues. V gave up 1 base and J gave up 2 bases, with 9 bases separating them. The whole variable domain, remainder taken from reference TRBV7-2 and TRBJ1-5, is GAGVSQSPSNKVTEKGKDVELRCDPISGHTALYWYRQSLGQGLEFLIYFQGNSAPDKSGLPSDRFSAERTGGSVSTLTIQRTQQEDSAVYLCASSLGGYGNQPQHFGDGTRLSIL.

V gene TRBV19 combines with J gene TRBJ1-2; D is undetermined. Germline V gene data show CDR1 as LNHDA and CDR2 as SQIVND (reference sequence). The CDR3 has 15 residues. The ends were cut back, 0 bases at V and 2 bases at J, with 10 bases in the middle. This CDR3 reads CASSIDLGKNYGYTF. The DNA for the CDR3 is TGTGCCAGTAGTATAGATCTAGGCAAGAACTATGGCTACACCTTC.

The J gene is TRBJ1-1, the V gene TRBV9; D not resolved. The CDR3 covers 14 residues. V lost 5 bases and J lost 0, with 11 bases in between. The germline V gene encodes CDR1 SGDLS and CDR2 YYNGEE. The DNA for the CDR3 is TGTGCCAGCAGGCGAGGATTAATGAACACTGAAGCTTTCTTT. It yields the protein CASRRGLMNTEAFF.

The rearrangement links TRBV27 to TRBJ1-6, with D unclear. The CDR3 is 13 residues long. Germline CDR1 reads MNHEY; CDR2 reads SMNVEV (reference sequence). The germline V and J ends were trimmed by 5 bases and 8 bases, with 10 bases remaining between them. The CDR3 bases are TGTGCCAGCAGTCACCGGGAGGATTCACCCCTCCACTTT. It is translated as CASSHREDSPLHF.

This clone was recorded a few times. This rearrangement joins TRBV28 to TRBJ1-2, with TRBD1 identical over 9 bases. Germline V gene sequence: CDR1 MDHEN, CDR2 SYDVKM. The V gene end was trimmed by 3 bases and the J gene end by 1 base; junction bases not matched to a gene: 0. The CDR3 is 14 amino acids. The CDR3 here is CASSLGQGNYGYTF. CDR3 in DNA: TGTGCCAGCAGTTTGGGACAGGGTAACTATGGCTACACCTTC.

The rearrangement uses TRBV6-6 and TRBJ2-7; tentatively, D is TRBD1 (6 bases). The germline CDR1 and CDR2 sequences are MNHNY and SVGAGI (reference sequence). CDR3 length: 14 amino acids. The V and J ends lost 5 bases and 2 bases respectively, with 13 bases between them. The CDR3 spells CASSPRQAAYEQYF. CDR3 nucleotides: TGTGCCAGCAGTCCGCGACAGGCCGCCTACGAGCAGTACTTC.

The CDR3 DNA is TGTGCCAGCAGCGGGACAGGGGGCACAGATACGCAGTATTTT. This gives the protein CASSGTGGTDTQYF. V and J are TRBV5-4 and TRBJ2-3, with TRBD1 matching over 10 bases. V lost 4 bases to trimming and J lost 1 base; unmatched junction nucleotides: 0. The germline CDR1 and CDR2 sequences are SGHNT and YYREEE (reference sequence). This CDR3 is 14 amino acids long.

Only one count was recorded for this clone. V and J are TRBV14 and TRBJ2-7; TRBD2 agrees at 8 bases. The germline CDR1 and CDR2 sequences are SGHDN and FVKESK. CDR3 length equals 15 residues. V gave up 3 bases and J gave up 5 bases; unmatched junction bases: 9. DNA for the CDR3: TGTGCCAGCAGCCAGCCGGGACTAGTCTTCCACGAGCAGTACTTC. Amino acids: CASSQPGLVFHEQYF. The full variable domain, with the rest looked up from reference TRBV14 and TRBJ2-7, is EAGVTQFPSHSVIEKGQTVTLRCDPISGHDNLYWYRRVMGKEIKFLLHFVKESKQDESGMPNNRFLAERTGGTYSTLKVQPAELEDSGVYFCASSQPGLVFHEQYFGPGTRLTVT.